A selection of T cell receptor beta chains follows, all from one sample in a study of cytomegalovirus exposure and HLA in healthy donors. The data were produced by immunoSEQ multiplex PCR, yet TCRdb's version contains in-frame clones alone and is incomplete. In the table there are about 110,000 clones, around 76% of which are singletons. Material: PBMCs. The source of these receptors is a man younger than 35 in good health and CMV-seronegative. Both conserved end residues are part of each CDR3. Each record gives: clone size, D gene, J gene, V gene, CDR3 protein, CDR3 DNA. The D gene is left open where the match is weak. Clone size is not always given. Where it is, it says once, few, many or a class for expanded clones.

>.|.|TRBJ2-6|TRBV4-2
CASSLELGVGANVLTF
TGTGCCAGCAGCCTCGAGCTAGGGGTAGGGGCCAACGTCCTGACTTTC
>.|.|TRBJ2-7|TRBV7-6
CASSLGRGQSRDPQYF
TGTGCCAGCAGCCTCGGCCGGGGACAAAGCCGGGACCCGCAGTACTTC
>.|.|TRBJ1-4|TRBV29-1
CSVELVSGTKEKLFF
TGCAGCGTTGAATTAGTGTCCGGGACAAAGGAAAAACTGTTTTTT
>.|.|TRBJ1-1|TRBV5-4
CASSLSRGSTEAFF
TGTGCCAGCAGCTTGTCGAGGGGGAGCACTGAAGCTTTCTTT
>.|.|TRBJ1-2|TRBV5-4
CASSSRAGGGYTF
TGTGCCAGCAGCAGCCGGGCCGGAGGGGGCTACACCTTC
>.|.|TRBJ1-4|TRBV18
CASSPGGVWNEKLFF
TGTGCCAGCTCACCCGGCGGGGTGTGGAATGAAAAACTGTTTTTT
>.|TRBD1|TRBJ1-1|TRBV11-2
CASSSQGSLTEAFF
TGTGCCAGCAGCTCACAGGGGAGCCTGACTGAAGCTTTCTTT
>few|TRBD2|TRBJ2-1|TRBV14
CASSQTSGGANEQFF
TGTGCCAGCAGCCAGACTAGCGGGGGGGCGAATGAGCAGTTCTTC
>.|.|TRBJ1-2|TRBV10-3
CAIRPGPGPHGYTF
TGTGCCATCAGGCCGGGCCCAGGGCCCCATGGCTACACCTTC
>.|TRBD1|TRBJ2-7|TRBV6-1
CASSAGQRYEQYF
TGTGCCAGCAGTGCGGGACAGAGGTACGAGCAGTACTTC
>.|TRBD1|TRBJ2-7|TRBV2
CASLLGGQGFYEQYF
TGTGCCAGCCTGCTTGGGGGACAGGGATTCTACGAGCAGTACTTC
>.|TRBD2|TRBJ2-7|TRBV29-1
CSVVTSGAAYEQYF
TGCAGCGTCGTAACTAGCGGGGCCGCCTACGAGCAGTACTTC
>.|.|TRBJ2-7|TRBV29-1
CSVEKDGYEQYF
TGCAGCGTGGAGAAAGACGGCTACGAGCAGTACTTC
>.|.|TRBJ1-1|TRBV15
CATSKETVNTEAFF
TGTGCCACCAGCAAGGAAACAGTGAACACTGAAGCTTTCTTT
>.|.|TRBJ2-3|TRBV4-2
CASSQRGSTDTQYF
TGTGCCAGCAGCCAGCGAGGTAGCACAGATACGCAGTATTTT
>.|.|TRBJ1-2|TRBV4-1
CASSQGGGYTF
TGCGCCAGCAGCCAAGGAGGTGGCTACACCTTC
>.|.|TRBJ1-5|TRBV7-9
CASSPPGGNQPQHF
TGTGCCAGCAGCCCTCCAGGGGGCAATCAGCCCCAGCATTTT
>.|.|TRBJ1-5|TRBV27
CASKRAGNQPQHF
TGTGCCAGCAAAAGGGCAGGGAATCAGCCCCAGCATTTT
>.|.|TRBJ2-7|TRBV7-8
CASVEGRGGNEQYF
TGTGCCAGCGTAGAGGGTAGGGGGGGGAACGAGCAGTACTTC
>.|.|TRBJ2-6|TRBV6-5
CASATSSGANVLTF
TGTGCCAGCGCAACAAGCTCTGGGGCCAACGTCCTGACTTTC
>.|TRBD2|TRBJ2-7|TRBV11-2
CASSLAGGYGQYF
TGTGCCAGCAGCTTAGCGGGGGGGTATGGGCAGTACTTC
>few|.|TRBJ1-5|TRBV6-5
CASADAGPGQPQHF
TGTGCCAGCGCCGACGCAGGGCCAGGACAGCCCCAGCATTTT
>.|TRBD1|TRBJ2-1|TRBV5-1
CASRQAGTGKNEQFF
TGCGCCAGCAGGCAGGCGGGGACAGGAAAAAATGAGCAGTTCTTC
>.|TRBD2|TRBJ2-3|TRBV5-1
CASSTGLAGSSDTQYF
TGCGCCAGCAGCACGGGACTAGCGGGCAGCTCAGATACGCAGTATTTT
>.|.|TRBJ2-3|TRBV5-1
CASSFRGAGADTQYF
TGCGCCAGCAGCTTTCGGGGGGCCGGCGCAGATACGCAGTATTTT
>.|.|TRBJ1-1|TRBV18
CASSPGRDTEAFF
TGTGCCAGCTCACCTGGGCGAGACACTGAAGCTTTCTTT
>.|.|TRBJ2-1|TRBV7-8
CASSSRDTGYNEQFF
TGTGCCAGCAGCTCCAGGGACACGGGGTACAATGAGCAGTTCTTC
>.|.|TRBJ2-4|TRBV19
CASSTNLGAAKNIQYF
TGTGCCAGTAGTACTAATTTGGGGGCCGCTAAAAACATTCAGTACTTC
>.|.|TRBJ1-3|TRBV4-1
CASSPNHPGSSSGNTIYF
TGCGCCAGCAGCCCCAACCACCCAGGGTCGAGCTCTGGAAACACCATATATTTT
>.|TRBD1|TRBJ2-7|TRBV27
CASSWGQGAYEQYF
TGTGCCAGCAGTTGGGGACAGGGGGCCTACGAGCAGTACTTC
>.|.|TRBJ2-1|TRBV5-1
CASSLGVMSSYNEQFF
TGCGCCAGCAGCTTGGGCGTTATGAGCTCCTACAATGAGCAGTTCTTC
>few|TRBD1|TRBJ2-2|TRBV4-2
CASSQGQGAAGELFF
TGTGCCAGCAGCCAAGGGCAGGGGGCGGCCGGGGAGCTGTTTTTT
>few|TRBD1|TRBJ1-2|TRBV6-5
CASSETGNYGYTF
TGTGCCAGCAGCGAGACAGGGAACTATGGCTACACCTTC